The next 21 T cell receptor beta chains were all read from a single sample in a study of blood T cell repertoires in COVID-19. Method: immunoSEQ multiplex PCR; TCRdb's copy keeps in-frame clones and lacks some. This sample has some 340,000 clones; roughly 90% occur once, and the top ten carry 3.9%. Sequenced material: PBMCs or T cells enriched from blood (not recorded which). The receptor set was obtained from a woman under 40 who had been exposed to COVID-19.

The chain uses TRBV6-5 and TRBJ1-5, with D uncertain. The germline V gene encodes CDR1 MNHEY and CDR2 SVGAGI. This CDR3 is 14 amino acids long. The ends were cut back, 0 bases at V and 6 bases at J, with 9 bases in the middle. As DNA, the CDR3 is TGTGCCAGCAGTTACTCGATGGTGGCTCAGCCCCAGCATTTT. Its translation is CASSYSMVAQPQHF.

The chain has TRBV5-6 and TRBJ2-7, with 8 positions matching TRBD1. The V gene end was trimmed by 4 bases and the J gene end by 3 bases; junction bases not matched to a gene: 12. This CDR3 comprises 16 residues. Germline V gene lookup returns CDR1 SGHDT and CDR2 YYEEEE. CDR3 sequence reads: CASSRKRTGLNYEQYF. CDR3 DNA sequence: TGTGCCAGCAGCCGAAAACGGACAGGGCTTAACTACGAGCAGTACTTC.

The chain uses TRBV10-3 and TRBJ1-6, with D perhaps matching TRBD1 (6 bases). CDR1 is ENHRY, CDR2 SYGVKD, per germline. This CDR3 region has 14 residues. Deletions cut 11 bases from V and 6 bases from J, with 17 bases between. The CDR3 reads CAVHRVGSNSPLHF. The CDR3 region has the DNA TGTGCCGTTCACAGGGTAGGTAGTAATTCACCCCTCCACTTT.

The chain employs TRBV7-2 and TRBJ2-5; TRBD2 matches 10 bases. The CDR3 extends over 15 amino acids. From germline, CDR1 is SGHTA and CDR2 FQGNSA. Trimming removed 4 bases from V and 5 bases from J; junction bases left unmatched: 7. As DNA, the CDR3 is TGTGCCAGCAGCTGGCAGCGGGGGGGCCGGGAGACCCAGTACTTC. It codes for CASSWQRGGRETQYF.

J is TRBJ1-6 and V is TRBV19; weak D call: TRBD1 (5 bases). The germline gives CDR1 LNHDA, CDR2 SQIVND (reference sequence). CDR3 length: 16 amino acids. Trimming stripped 11 bases from V and 0 bases from J, with 17 bases between. The CDR3 here is CASKRGLSSYNSPLHF. The CDR3 DNA is TGTGCCTCCAAACGGGGACTGAGCTCCTATAATTCACCCCTCCACTTT. The full variable domain, completed using reference TRBV19 and TRBJ1-6, is DGGITQSPKYLFRKEGQNVTLSCEQNLNHDAMYWYRQDPGQGLRLIYYSQIVNDFQKGDIAEGYSVSREKKESFPLTVTSAQKNPTAFYLCASKRGLSSYNSPLHFGNGTRLTVT.

The V call is TRBV18, the J call TRBJ1-2; 7 bases are a match to TRBD1. Germline V gene data show CDR1 as KGHSH and CDR2 as LQKENI. The CDR3 spans 15 residues. J was trimmed by 2 bases and V by 3 bases; bases with no gene match: 6. The CDR3 coding sequence is TGTGCCAGCTCACCTCCGTCGGGACAGAACTATGGCTACACCTTC. Its translation is CASSPPSGQNYGYTF.

Concerning this clone: This specimen includes other DNA sequences encoding the same CDR3. The J gene is TRBJ2-7, the V gene TRBV12-3 or TRBV12-4, with 7 positions matching TRBD1. V lost 1 base, J lost 4 bases, and 1 base stayed unmatched. This CDR3 comprises 13 residues. The CDR3 sequence is CASSLGQGYEQYF. CDR3 DNA sequence: TGTGCCAGCAGTTTAGGACAGGGTTACGAGCAGTACTTC.

The CDR3 spells CASSIPRGARNYGYTF. Here the CDR3 DNA reads TGTGCCAGTAGTATCCCTCGGGGGGCGCGGAACTATGGCTACACCTTC. The V call is TRBV19, the J call TRBJ1-2; D possibly corresponds to TRBD1 (6 bases). The ends were cut back, 3 bases at V and 2 bases at J, with 16 bases in the middle. This CDR3 has 16 amino acids. Germline-derived CDR1 and CDR2 are LNHDA and SQIVND (reference sequence).

The chain joins TRBV27 to TRBJ1-3, with D unresolved. The CDR3 consists of 15 residues. Between the trimmed V and J ends, which lost 0 bases and 2 bases, there was a span of 8 bases. Germline V gene lookup returns CDR1 MNHEY and CDR2 SMNVEV (reference sequence). CDR3 nucleotides: TGTGCCAGCAGTTTATCCCGGGGTGCTGGAAACACCATATATTTT. Amino acids: CASSLSRGAGNTIYF.

The chain employs TRBV2 and TRBJ2-1; D is unclear. Trimming pared 8 bases from V and 6 bases from J, leaving 20 bases between. The CDR3 spans 15 residues. The germline CDR1 and CDR2 sequences are SNHLY and FYNNEI. The CDR3 protein is CASSPGEAPTNEQFF. The CDR3 nucleotides read TGTGCCAGCTCCCCCGGAGAGGCCCCCACCAATGAGCAGTTCTTC.

V gene TRBV3-1 (or the pseudogene TRBV3-2) combines with J gene TRBJ2-7, with D unresolved. The CDR3 has 11 residues. Germline-derived CDR1 and CDR2 are LGHDT and YNNKEL (reference sequence). Trimming left V 1 base short and J 6 bases short, with 4 bases between. The CDR3 nucleotides read TGTGCCAGCAGCCAAGGAGGCGAGCAGTACTTC. Protein: CASSQGGEQYF.

The chain uses TRBV10-3 and TRBJ2-1, with D possibly TRBD1 on 6 matching bases. The germline V gene has CDR1 ENHRY and CDR2 SYGVKD. V was clipped by 8 bases and J by 4 bases, with 9 bases between them. The CDR3 spans 12 residues. The CDR3 reads CAIGTSYNEQFF. CDR3 DNA sequence: TGTGCCATCGGGACATCGTACAATGAGCAGTTCTTC.

The chain recombines TRBV4-2 with TRBJ2-4; weak D call: TRBD2 (7 bases). Germline CDR1 reads LGHNA; CDR2 reads YNFKEQ. There are 15 residues in the CDR3. V gave up 4 bases and J gave up 7 bases, with 17 bases separating them. CDR3 protein: CASSPTLGGGNIQYF. CDR3 DNA: TGTGCCAGCAGCCCGACTCTAGGGGGGGGGAACATTCAGTACTTC.

The gene calls are TRBV3-1 (or the pseudogene TRBV3-2) and TRBJ1-2, with D maybe TRBD1 (5 bases). The germline V gene encodes CDR1 LGHDT and CDR2 YNNKEL (reference sequence). This CDR3 spans 14 amino acids. V was trimmed by 4 bases and J by 4 bases, leaving 13 bases between them. CDR3 DNA sequence: TGTGCCAGCAGCCCCCGACGGGGGGTCTATGGCTACACCTTC. Its protein product is CASSPRRGVYGYTF.

This rearrangement joins TRBV20-1 to TRBJ2-3; tentatively, D is TRBD2 (6 bases). Germline CDR1 DFQATT, CDR2 SNEGSKA (reference sequence). The CDR3 extends over 11 amino acids. Trimming stripped 5 bases from V and 9 bases from J, with 12 bases between. As DNA, the CDR3 is TGCAGTGCTTGGACGGGGGAGACGCAGTATTTT. This encodes CSAWTGETQYF.

This clone came up once. The chain combines TRBV10-3 with TRBJ1-1; TRBD1 is a possible D gene (5 bases). This CDR3 region has 13 residues. The V gene's germline CDR1 is ENHRY and CDR2 SYGVKD. V lost 6 bases and J lost 3, with 11 bases in between. In DNA form, the CDR3 reads TGTGCCATCAGGGGACTCAGCGACACTGAAGCTTTCTTT. This codes for CAIRGLSDTEAFF.

The chain recombines TRBV11-2 with TRBJ1-2; 9 bases are a match to TRBD1. V lost 2 bases to trimming and J lost 6 bases; unmatched junction nucleotides: 13. There are 17 residues in the CDR3. Germline CDR1 is SGHAT and CDR2 is FQNNGV. Here the CDR3 reads CASSLNIWDRAPHGYTF. CDR3 DNA sequence: TGTGCCAGCAGCTTAAATATTTGGGACAGGGCGCCCCATGGCTACACCTTC.

The sample holds a few counts of this clone. The gene calls are TRBV23-1 and TRBJ1-1, with D possibly matching TRBD1 (6 bases). TRBV23-1 is marked as an open reading frame, function uncertain. The V end lost 2 bases, the J end lost 11 bases, and 18 bases lay between the germline ends. The CDR3 length is 14 residues. CDR3 bases: TGCGCCAGCAGTCAACTTAGCACAGGGTATAGCGCTTTCTTT. Translation gives CASSQLSTGYSAFF.

The chain has TRBV5-6 and TRBJ2-7; TRBD2 matches at 13 bases. The junction had 1 base not matched to a gene; V was cut back by 1 base and J by 3 bases. This CDR3 contains 15 residues. CDR1 SGHDT and CDR2 YYEEEE come from the germline V gene. The CDR3 loop is CASSLRLAGGYEQYF. Written as DNA, the CDR3 is TGTGCCAGCAGCTTGAGACTAGCGGGGGGCTACGAGCAGTACTTC.

The chain couples TRBV6-6 to TRBJ2-5; 8 bases line up with TRBD2. The CDR3 contains 15 residues. After removal of 6 bases from V and 5 bases from J, the junction contained 11 bases not matched to a gene. The germline V gene encodes CDR1 MNHNY and CDR2 SVGAGI (reference sequence). CDR3 amino acids: CASRPGGARRETQYF. The CDR3 DNA reads as TGTGCCAGCAGACCGGGGGGGGCCAGGAGGGAGACCCAGTACTTC.

The chain recombines TRBV29-1 with TRBJ1-1; the match to TRBD1 covers 10 bases. Germline CDR1 and CDR2: SQVTM and ANQGSEA. There are 14 residues in the CDR3. V was clipped by 6 bases and J by 3 bases; unmatched bases: 7. The CDR3 reads CSVTGGASDTEAFF. DNA for the CDR3: TGCAGCGTGACAGGGGGCGCGTCGGACACTGAAGCTTTCTTT.